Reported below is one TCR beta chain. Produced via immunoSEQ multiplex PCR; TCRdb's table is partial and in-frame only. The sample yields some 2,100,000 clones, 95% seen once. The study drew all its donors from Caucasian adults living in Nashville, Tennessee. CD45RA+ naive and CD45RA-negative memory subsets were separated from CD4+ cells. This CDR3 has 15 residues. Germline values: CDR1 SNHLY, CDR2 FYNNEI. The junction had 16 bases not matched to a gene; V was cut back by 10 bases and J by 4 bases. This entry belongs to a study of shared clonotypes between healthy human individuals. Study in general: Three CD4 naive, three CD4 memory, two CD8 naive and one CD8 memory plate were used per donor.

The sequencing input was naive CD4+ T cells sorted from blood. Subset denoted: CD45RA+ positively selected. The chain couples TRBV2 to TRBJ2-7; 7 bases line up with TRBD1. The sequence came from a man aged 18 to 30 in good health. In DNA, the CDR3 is TGTGCCACACGGGGCATCGACAGGGTACCTTACGAGCAGTACTTC. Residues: CATRGIDRVPYEQYF. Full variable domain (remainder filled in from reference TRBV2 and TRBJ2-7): EPEVTQTPSHQVTQMGQEVILRCVPISNHLYFYWYRQILGQKVEFLVSFYNNEISEKSEIFDDQFSVERPDGSNFTLKIRSTKLEDSAMYFCATRGIDRVPYEQYFGPGTRLTVT.